One sample yielded the 13 T cell receptor beta chains listed below, sequenced in a study of blood T cells in healthy people across ages. Next came a second PCR, run for 7 to 11 cycles, which used a sample-barcoded 5' primer along with a J-beta primer mix. TCRdb called the 5' RACE reads again in MiXCR, with one record for every CDR3 protein. The sample shows 650,000 to 800,000 distinct CDR3 sequences, 40% to 50% of them seen only once. The sequenced sample consisted of blood. These receptors originate from a man aged 55 to 70 in good health.

As concerns this clonotype: The CDR3 carries no conserved terminal phenylalanine or tryptophan, so it likely arises from a read error. The limits of the CDR3 on the DNA are not certain, so only TCRdb's listed CDR3 is given. The chain uses TRBV4-1 and TRBJ2-5; the table names TRBD2, a call not compared with the DNA. Germline CDR1 is MGHRA and CDR2 is YSYEKL. The length of the CDR3 is 10 amino acids, counting both ends. The CDR3 loop is CASSQERRAS.

For the CDR3, the DNA is TGTGCCAGCATTAGCGAAGTGAGCGCAGATACGCAGTATTTT. This codes for CASISEVSADTQYF. This sequence joins TRBV2 and TRBJ2-3; tentative D call: TRBD2 (5 bases). This CDR3 comprises 14 residues. Germline CDR1 is SNHLY and CDR2 is FYNNEI. V was cut by 7 bases and J by 4 bases, with 15 bases left in between.

The chain combines TRBV20-1 with TRBJ2-4; D uncertain. The V end was cut by 4 bases, the J end by 6 bases, with 10 bases between. CDR1 and CDR2 (germline): DFQATT, SNEGSKA (reference sequence). This CDR3 comprises 12 residues. The CDR3 nucleotides read TGCAGTGCTAACCCATATGGAAACATTCAGTACTTC. This codes for CSANPYGNIQYF.

This chain joins TRBV10-3 and TRBJ2-3; D possibly corresponds to TRBD2 (6 bases). The CDR3 has 13 amino acids. V gave up 5 bases and J gave up 3 bases, with 9 bases separating them. Germline loops: CDR1 ENHRY, CDR2 SYGVKD. The CDR3 DNA follows: TGTGCCATCAGTCGGGGGAGAACAGATACGCAGTATTTT. It is translated as CAISRGRTDTQYF.

The chain carries TRBV27 and TRBJ1-1; TRBD1 is a possible D gene (5 bases). The ends were cut back, 7 bases at V and 5 bases at J, with 11 bases in the middle. Germline lookup yields CDR1 MNHEY and CDR2 SMNVEV (reference sequence). This CDR3 has 12 amino acids. CDR3 sequence: CASMWGETEAFF. CDR3 nucleotide sequence: TGTGCCAGCATGTGGGGGGAAACTGAAGCTTTCTTT.

The genes are TRBV7-9 and TRBJ2-7; possible D gene TRBD2, 5 bases. Near its end, the DNA agrees better with TRBJ2-5, so the J call may be wrong. Germline CDR1 SEHNR, CDR2 FQNEAQ (reference sequence). The CDR3 consists of 15 residues. This chain's CDR3 is CASSSHPTSEGTQYF. CDR3 DNA: TGTGCCAGCAGCTCACACCCGACCTCAGAGGGGACCCAGTACTTC.

This clonotype was observed a few times. V gene TRBV28 combines with J gene TRBJ2-5; D tentatively fits TRBD1 or TRBD2 (6 bases each). Germline V CDR1 and CDR2: MDHEN, SYDVKM. The CDR3 sequence is 14 residues long. Trimming cost V 6 bases and J 5 bases, with 16 bases left between them. The CDR3 DNA follows: TGTGCCAGCAGACTCCAAGGGGGGAGGGAGACCCAGTACTTC. Protein sequence: CASRLQGGRETQYF.

DNA of the CDR3: TGTGCCAGCAGCGCGTCCGCAGACCTCTCCTACAATGAGCAGTTCTTC. This translates into CASSASADLSYNEQFF. The chain has TRBV5-4 and TRBJ2-1; D remains ambiguous. CDR1 and CDR2 from the germline V gene are SGHNT and YYREEE (reference sequence). Trimming removed 4 bases at V and 0 bases at J, with 14 bases between. The length of the CDR3 is 16 residues.

The rearrangement links TRBV27 to TRBJ1-2; D call uncertain. Germline-derived CDR1 and CDR2 are MNHEY and SMNVEV (reference sequence). There are 15 residues in the CDR3. Trimming stripped 5 bases from V and 7 bases from J, with 20 bases between. The CDR3 is CASSPPGRRMSGYTF. Written as DNA, the CDR3 is TGTGCCAGCAGTCCCCCAGGCAGAAGGATGTCTGGCTACACCTTC.

The chain combines TRBV6-6 with TRBJ2-7, with D maybe TRBD1 (6 bases). Deletions cut 2 bases from V and 5 bases from J, with 19 bases between. CDR1 is MNHNY, CDR2 SVGAGI, per germline (reference sequence). This CDR3 is 16 amino acids long. The CDR3 nucleotides read TGTGCCAGCAGTTACGGGATAGTCAGGACAGTCGACGAGCAGTACTTC. Translated, it gives CASSYGIVRTVDEQYF.

The CDR3 protein is CATKAGTGVREQYF. For the CDR3, the DNA is TGTGCCACCAAAGCCGGGACAGGGGTACGCGAGCAGTACTTC. The chain combines TRBV28 with TRBJ2-7; TRBD1 aligns across 10 bases. The CDR3 is 14 residues long. From germline, CDR1 is MDHEN and CDR2 SYDVKM. Trimming cost V 10 bases and J 6 bases; bases outside gene matches: 12.

The chain links TRBV6-2 or TRBV6-3 to TRBJ2-4; D call uncertain. V was trimmed by 6 bases and J by 0 bases, leaving 12 bases between them. The CDR3 totals 15 residues. Per germline, CDR1 MNHEY and CDR2 SVGEGT. CDR3: CASRSNRLAKNIQYF. In nucleotides, the CDR3 is TGTGCCAGCAGGAGCAACCGACTAGCCAAAAACATTCAGTACTTC.

The chain has TRBV4-3 and TRBJ2-6; unclear D gene. This CDR3 comprises 15 residues. Germline V gives CDR1 LGHNA, CDR2 YSLEER. V lost 3 bases to trimming and J lost 4 bases, with 10 bases between them. In DNA form, the CDR3 reads TGCGCCAGCAGCCATGACCTGGGAGGGGCCAACGTCCTGACTTTC. It encodes CASSHDLGGANVLTF.